The sequence of this TCR beta chain was determined in a study of metastatic and nonmetastatic thyroid tumors (dated by TCRdb to the early 2020s). About the study as a whole: The researchers compared repertoires between peripheral blood samples and tumor or nodule tissue samples from patients with malignant or benign thyroid disease.

By its share of the sample, this clone is medium-sized (0.01 to 0.1%). It lacks a known antigen. The input lacks base qualities; no much larger clone sits a single base away. Based on the germline V gene, the CDR1 and CDR2 sequences are SGHTA and FQGNSA. Clipping removes 4 bases from V and 3 bases from J, with 3 as the unmatched junction base count. The CDR3 has 13 amino acids, counting the end cysteine and phenylalanine. Only the CDR3 DNA stays, 39 bases, in frame from base 1. None of the patients had been given any treatment before thyroid surgery. Using T-cell receptor beta sequencing, the study looked back at clinical samples from patients collected from the early 2010s to the late 2010s. The library was produced with PCR. Instrument used: Illumina HiSeq 4000. High-throughput sequencing was used to profile the CDR3 region of the TCR beta-chain in every patient. Under the source paper's analysis protocol: A classifier to discriminate distant-metastatic papillary thyroid cancer patients was built from CDR3 differences across clinicopathological groups. The Shannon index was used to assess repertoire diversity, and the Morisita-Horn index was used to assess tumor-blood repertoire similarity. Through fastp at Q25 and MiXCR, TCRdb rebuilt clones from the public reads, retaining in-frame beta chains. TCRdb assigned the V and J calls; the authors' analysis was not used. For this sample there are approximately 24,000 clones; less than 25% appear just once. Of the sample, roughly a quarter is held by the ten largest clones.

Beyond this particular receptor, the publication reports: TCR beta diversity was reported as significantly higher in malignant tumors than in benign nodules, in both blood and tumor samples.

The V gene is TRBV7-2 and the J gene is TRBJ2-7; TRBD1 agrees with 7 junctional bases. The specimen was blood. The TCR originated in a male donor with papillary thyroid cancer or a benign thyroid nodule (not recorded which). Some clones in this sample may be carry-over from other donors' samples. In nucleotides, the sequence is TGTGCCAGCAGCTCACGGGACAGCTACGAGCAGTACTTC. Its amino acids are CASSSRDSYEQYF.